This T cell receptor beta chain was sequenced during a study of T cell responses to AZD1222 COVID-19 vaccine. Regarding the study as a whole: Compared with day 0, the breadth and depth of the Spike-specific TCR repertoire rose significantly after two doses of AZD1222. Only 5 to 7 AZD1222 recipients were seropositive at baseline. CD4 TCRs covered the whole spike, strongest at regions 160-218 and 743-854.

With respect to this clone: Its antigen is still unknown.

The germline V gene has CDR1 SGDLS and CDR2 YYNGEE. The CDR3 has 18 residues. After removal of 0 bases from V and 3 bases from J, the junction contained 10 bases not matched to a gene. The data were produced by immunoSEQ multiplex PCR, yet TCRdb's version contains in-frame clones alone and is incomplete. The data show some 140,000 clones, more than 85% seen once. The specimen was peripheral blood, collected on day 0 of AZD1222 vaccination. The sequence was obtained from an adult in good health. The chain uses TRBV9 and TRBJ2-1; 9 bases line up with TRBD2. DNA of the CDR3: TGTGCCAGCAGCGTAGCGTTTGAGCGGGGGGCGGGCTACAATGAGCAGTTCTTC. Its protein is CASSVAFERGAGYNEQFF.